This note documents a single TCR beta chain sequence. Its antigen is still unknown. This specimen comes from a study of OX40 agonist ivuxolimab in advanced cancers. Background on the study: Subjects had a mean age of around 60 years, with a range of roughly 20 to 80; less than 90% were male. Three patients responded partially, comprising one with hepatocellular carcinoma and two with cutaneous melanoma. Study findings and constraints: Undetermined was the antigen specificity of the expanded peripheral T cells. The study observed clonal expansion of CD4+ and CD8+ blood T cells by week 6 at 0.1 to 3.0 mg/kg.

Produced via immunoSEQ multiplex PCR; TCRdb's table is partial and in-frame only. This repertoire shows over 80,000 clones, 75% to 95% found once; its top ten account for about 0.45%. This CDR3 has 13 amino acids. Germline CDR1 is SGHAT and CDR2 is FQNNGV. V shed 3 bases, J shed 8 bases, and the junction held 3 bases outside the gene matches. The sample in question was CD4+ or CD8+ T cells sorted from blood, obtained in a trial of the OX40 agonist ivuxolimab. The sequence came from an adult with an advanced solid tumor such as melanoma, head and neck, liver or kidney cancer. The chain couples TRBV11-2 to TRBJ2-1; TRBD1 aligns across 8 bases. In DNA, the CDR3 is TGTGCCAGCAGCTTCGGGACAGGCGATGAGCAGTTCTTC. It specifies CASSFGTGDEQFF. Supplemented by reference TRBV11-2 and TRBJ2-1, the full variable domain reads EAGVAQSPRYKIIEKRQSVAFWCNPISGHATLYWYQQILGQGPKLLIQFQNNGVVDDSQLPKDRFSAERLKGVDSTLKIQPAKLEDSAVYLCASSFGTGDEQFFGPGTRLTVL.